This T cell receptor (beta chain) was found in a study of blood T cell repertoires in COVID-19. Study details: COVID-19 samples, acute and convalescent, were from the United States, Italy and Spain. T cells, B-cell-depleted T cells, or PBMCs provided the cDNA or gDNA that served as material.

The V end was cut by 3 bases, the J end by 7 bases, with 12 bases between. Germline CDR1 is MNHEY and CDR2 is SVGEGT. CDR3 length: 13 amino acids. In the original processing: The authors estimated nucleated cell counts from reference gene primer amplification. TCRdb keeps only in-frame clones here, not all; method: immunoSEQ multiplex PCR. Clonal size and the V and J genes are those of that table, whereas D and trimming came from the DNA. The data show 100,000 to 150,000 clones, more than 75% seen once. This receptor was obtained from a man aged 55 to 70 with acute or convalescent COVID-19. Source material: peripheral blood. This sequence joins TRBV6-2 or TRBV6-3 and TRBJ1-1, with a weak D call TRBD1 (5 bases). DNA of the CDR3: TGTGCCAGCAGTTATGGGGCTGGGGATGAAGCTTTCTTT. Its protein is CASSYGAGDEAFF.